These T cell receptor beta chains were read from a single sample in a study of cytomegalovirus exposure and HLA in healthy donors. Profiled with immunoSEQ multiplex PCR; TCRdb holds only in-frame clones, not every one. Of some 130,000 clones in the sample, around 80% were seen once. The sequencing input was PBMCs. These TCRs come from a female donor in good health and CMV-seronegative. The CDR3 runs from the conserved cysteine through the conserved F or W. The order of the fields is clone size, V gene, D gene, CDR3 length, J gene, CDR3 protein, CDR3 DNA. The D gene is left open where the match is weak. Some rows mark clone size as missing; the rest say once, few, many or name a class of expanded clone.

NA	TRBV10-3	TRBD2	14	TRBJ2-2	CATRSGENTGELFF	TGTGCCACCCGAAGCGGGGAGAACACCGGGGAGCTGTTTTTT
NA	TRBV5-6	NA	15	TRBJ2-7	CASSLRERASYEQYF	TGTGCCAGCAGCTTGCGGGAGCGGGCCTCCTACGAGCAGTACTTC
few	TRBV18	NA	15	TRBJ1-2	CASSPEKTTNYGYTF	TGTGCCAGCTCACCGGAGAAGACCACTAACTATGGCTACACCTTC
NA	TRBV5-1	TRBD2	11	TRBJ2-5	CASSAGLAQYF	TGCGCCAGCAGCGCCGGACTAGCCCAGTACTTC
NA	TRBV4-1	TRBD2	17	TRBJ2-2	CASSQERLAGDTGELFF	TGCGCCAGCAGCCAAGAAAGACTAGCGGGGGACACCGGGGAGCTGTTTTTT
few	TRBV5-4	TRBD2	16	TRBJ2-3	CASSLGAGVSTDTQYF	TGTGCCAGCAGCTTGGGGGCGGGAGTGAGCACAGATACGCAGTATTTT
NA	TRBV19	NA	14	TRBJ1-2	CASRLTGGDYGYTF	TGTGCCAGTCGGTTGACGGGGGGCGACTATGGCTACACCTTC
NA	TRBV15	NA	16	TRBJ1-3	CATSRDPGPGENTIYF	TGTGCCACCAGCAGAGATCCGGGCCCGGGAGAAAACACCATATATTTT
NA	TRBV6-5	TRBD1	13	TRBJ2-7	CASGTGGSYEQYF	TGTGCCAGCGGGACAGGGGGCTCCTACGAGCAGTACTTC
NA	TRBV4-3	NA	14	TRBJ1-5	CASSQGQNNQPQHF	TGCGCCAGCAGCCAAGGACAGAACAATCAGCCCCAGCATTTT
NA	TRBV5-6	TRBD2	16	TRBJ2-5	CASRLAGGLSGETQYF	TGTGCCAGCAGACTAGCGGGGGGATTGAGTGGGGAGACCCAGTACTTC
NA	TRBV7-2	TRBD1	14	TRBJ1-1	CASSLDGQGARAFF	TGTGCCAGCAGCTTAGACGGGCAGGGGGCGCGGGCTTTCTTT
NA	TRBV2	NA	13	TRBJ1-5	CASSDGSNQPQHF	TGTGCCAGCAGTGACGGTAGCAATCAGCCCCAGCATTTT
NA	TRBV9	TRBD2	14	TRBJ2-7	CASSEGLAGYEQYF	TGTGCCAGCAGCGAAGGACTAGCGGGCTACGAGCAGTACTTC
once	TRBV11-2	NA	15	TRBJ1-2	CASSLDPAGGPGYTF	TGTGCCAGCAGCCTAGATCCCGCCGGGGGGCCTGGCTACACCTTC
NA	TRBV6-4	TRBD2	14	TRBJ2-1	CASPSLAGANEQFF	TGTGCCAGCCCTTCCCTCGCGGGAGCCAATGAGCAGTTCTTC
once	TRBV28	TRBD2	18	TRBJ2-2	CASSLRGRAVVNTGELFF	TGTGCCAGCAGTTTGAGAGGGAGGGCCGTAGTGAACACCGGGGAGCTGTTTTTT
few	TRBV7-3	TRBD2	20	TRBJ2-1	CASSLRRRGLAGGGYNEQFF	TGTGCCAGCAGCTTAAGGCGGAGGGGACTAGCGGGAGGGGGGTACAATGAGCAGTTCTTC
NA	TRBV27	TRBD1	14	TRBJ2-7	CASRRGQGVHEQYF	TGTGCCAGCAGGAGGGGACAGGGGGTACACGAGCAGTACTTC
NA	TRBV5-6	NA	15	TRBJ1-2	CASSLALTELNGYTF	TGTGCCAGCAGCTTGGCCTTGACAGAACTGAATGGCTACACCTTC
NA	TRBV6-6	NA	15	TRBJ2-3	CASSYSEGPADTQYF	TGTGCCAGCAGTTACTCGGAGGGCCCCGCAGATACGCAGTATTTT
NA	TRBV7-6	TRBD1	14	TRBJ1-3	CASSKQGAGNTIYF	TGTGCCAGCAGCAAACAGGGGGCTGGAAACACCATATATTTT
NA	TRBV7-9	NA	13	TRBJ2-5	CASSQRLQETQYF	TGTGCCAGCAGCCAACGACTGCAAGAGACCCAGTACTTC
NA	TRBV5-8	NA	15	TRBJ2-7	CASSLRYGSSYEQYF	TGTGCCAGCAGCTTACGGTATGGGAGTTCCTACGAGCAGTACTTC
NA	TRBV5-5	TRBD2	16	TRBJ2-1	CASSFFLAGGHNEQFF	TGTGCCAGCAGCTTTTTCCTAGCGGGAGGCCACAATGAGCAGTTCTTC
NA	TRBV7-9	NA	14	TRBJ1-2	CASSLGAGPIGYTF	TGTGCCAGCAGCTTAGGGGCAGGTCCGATAGGCTACACCTTC
few	TRBV7-9	TRBD1	15	TRBJ2-5	CASSHGTGGPKTQYF	TGTGCCAGCAGCCATGGGACAGGGGGCCCGAAGACCCAGTACTTC
few	TRBV4-3	TRBD2	17	TRBJ2-3	CASSQGSASGFTDTQYF	TGCGCCAGCAGCCAAGGGTCGGCTAGCGGCTTCACAGATACGCAGTATTTT
NA	TRBV11-3	TRBD1	14	TRBJ2-3	CASSFDRDTDTQYF	TGTGCCAGCAGCTTCGACAGGGACACAGATACGCAGTATTTT
NA	TRBV10-3	TRBD1	13	TRBJ2-7	CAISRDSSYEQYF	TGTGCCATCAGCCGGGACAGTTCCTACGAGCAGTACTTC
NA	TRBV19	NA	12	TRBJ1-1	CASSLMNTEAFF	TGTGCCAGCTCACTGATGAACACTGAAGCTTTCTTT
NA	TRBV6-1	NA	18	TRBJ2-4	CASSEAGGHILAKNIQYF	TGTGCCAGCAGTGAAGCAGGGGGACACATTTTAGCCAAAAACATTCAGTACTTC
once	TRBV11-2	TRBD1	13	TRBJ2-7	CASSSTGVHEQYF	TGTGCCAGCAGCTCTACAGGGGTCCACGAGCAGTACTTC
NA	TRBV7-2	TRBD1	15	TRBJ2-7	CASSLDMGQNYEQYF	TGTGCCAGCAGTCTAGACATGGGACAGAACTACGAGCAGTACTTC
few	TRBV4-2	NA	19	TRBJ1-6	CASSQELDFPSSYNSPLHF	TGTGCCAGCAGCCAAGAGCTGGACTTTCCGAGCTCCTATAATTCACCCCTCCACTTT
few	TRBV21-1	NA	16	TRBJ1-5	CASSSGQTGDNQPQHF	TGTGCCAGCAGCTCCGGGCAGACAGGGGATAATCAGCCCCAGCATTTT
few	TRBV30	TRBD1	12	TRBJ1-2	CAWSATGYGYTF	TGTGCCTGGAGCGCGACAGGGTATGGCTACACCTTC
few	TRBV6-1	TRBD2	14	TRBJ2-2	CASSYTGTIGELFF	TGTGCCAGCAGTTATACCGGGACTATCGGGGAGCTGTTTTTT
NA	TRBV5-1	TRBD1	15	TRBJ2-2	CASSDQGQGTGELFF	TGCGCCAGCAGCGACCAGGGACAGGGCACCGGGGAGCTGTTTTTT
NA	TRBV4-1	NA	15	TRBJ1-2	CASSPRKEGLYGYTF	TGCGCCAGCAGCCCCAGGAAGGAGGGGCTCTATGGCTACACCTTC
NA	TRBV9	NA	11	TRBJ2-7	CASSARKEQYF	TGTGCCAGCAGCGCTCGTAAAGAGCAGTACTTC
NA	TRBV27	TRBD1	16	TRBJ1-1	CASLPGTGTLNTEAFF	TGTGCCAGCCTCCCCGGGACAGGGACCCTGAACACTGAAGCTTTCTTT
NA	TRBV25-1	TRBD1	14	TRBJ1-6	CASSVGTGYLPLHF	TGTGCCAGCAGTGTCGGGACAGGGTACCTCCCCCTCCACTTT